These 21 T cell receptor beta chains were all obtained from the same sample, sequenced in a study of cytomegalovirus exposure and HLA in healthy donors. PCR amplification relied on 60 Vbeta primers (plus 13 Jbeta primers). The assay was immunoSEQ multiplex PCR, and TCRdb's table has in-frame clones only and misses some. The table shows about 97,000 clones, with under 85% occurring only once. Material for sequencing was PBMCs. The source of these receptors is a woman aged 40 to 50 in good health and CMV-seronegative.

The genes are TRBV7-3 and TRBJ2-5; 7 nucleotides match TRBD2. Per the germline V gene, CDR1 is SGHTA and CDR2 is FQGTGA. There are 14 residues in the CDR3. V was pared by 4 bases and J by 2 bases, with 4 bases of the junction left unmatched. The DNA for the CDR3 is TGTGCCAGCAGCTCTTGGACTAGACAAGAGACCCAGTACTTC. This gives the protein CASSSWTRQETQYF.

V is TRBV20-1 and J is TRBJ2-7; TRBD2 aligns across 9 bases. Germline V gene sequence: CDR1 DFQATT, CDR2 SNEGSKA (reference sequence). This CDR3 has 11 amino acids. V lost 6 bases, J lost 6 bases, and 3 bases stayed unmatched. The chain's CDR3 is CSAGLASEQYF. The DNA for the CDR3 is TGCAGTGCAGGACTAGCGTCCGAGCAGTACTTC.

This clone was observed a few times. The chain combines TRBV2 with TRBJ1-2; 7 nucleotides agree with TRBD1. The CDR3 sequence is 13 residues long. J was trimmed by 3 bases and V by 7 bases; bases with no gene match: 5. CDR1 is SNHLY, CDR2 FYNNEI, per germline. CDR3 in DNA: TGTGCCAGCATTCCCGACAGGGACTATGGCTACACCTTC. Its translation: CASIPDRDYGYTF.

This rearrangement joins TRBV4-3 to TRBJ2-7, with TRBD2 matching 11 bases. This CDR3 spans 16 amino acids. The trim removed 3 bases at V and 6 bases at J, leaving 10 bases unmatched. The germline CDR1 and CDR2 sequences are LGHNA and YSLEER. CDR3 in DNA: TGCGCCAGCAGCCAGCAGACTAGCGGGGTGACTCGCGAGCAGTACTTC. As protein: CASSQQTSGVTREQYF.

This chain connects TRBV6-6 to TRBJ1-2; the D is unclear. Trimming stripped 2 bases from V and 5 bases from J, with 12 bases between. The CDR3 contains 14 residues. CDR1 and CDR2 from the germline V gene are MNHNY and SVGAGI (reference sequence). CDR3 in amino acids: CASSYGKNRYGYTF. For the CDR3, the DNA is TGTGCCAGCAGTTACGGCAAGAATCGTTATGGCTACACCTTC.

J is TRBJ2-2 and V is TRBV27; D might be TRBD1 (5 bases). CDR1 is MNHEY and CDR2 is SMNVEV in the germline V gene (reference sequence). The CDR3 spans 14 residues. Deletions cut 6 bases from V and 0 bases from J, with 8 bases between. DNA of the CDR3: TGTGCCAGCAGCCTGACAGCGAACACCGGGGAGCTGTTTTTT. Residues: CASSLTANTGELFF.

Here the CDR3 reads CASSFGAGGPRDTQYF. In DNA form, the CDR3 reads TGTGCCAGCAGTTTCGGCGCGGGAGGGCCAAGAGATACGCAGTATTTT. The J gene is TRBJ2-3, the V gene TRBV28; 9 bases agree with TRBD2. With V trimmed by 3 bases and J by 5 bases, 9 bases remained unmatched. The CDR3 has 16 residues. From germline, CDR1 is MDHEN and CDR2 SYDVKM.

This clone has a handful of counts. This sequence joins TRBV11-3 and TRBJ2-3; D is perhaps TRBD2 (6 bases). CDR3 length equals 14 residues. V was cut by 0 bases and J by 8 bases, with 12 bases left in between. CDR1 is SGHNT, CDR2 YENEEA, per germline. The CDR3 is CASSLDGGMGTQYF. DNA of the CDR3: TGTGCCAGCAGCTTAGATGGGGGGATGGGTACGCAGTATTTT.

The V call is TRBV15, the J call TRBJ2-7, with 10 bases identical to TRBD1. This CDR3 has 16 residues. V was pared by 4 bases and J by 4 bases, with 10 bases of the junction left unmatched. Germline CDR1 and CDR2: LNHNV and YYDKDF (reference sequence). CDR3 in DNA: TGTGCCACCAGCACATTGGGACAGGGGTTTACGTACGAGCAGTACTTC. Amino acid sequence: CATSTLGQGFTYEQYF.

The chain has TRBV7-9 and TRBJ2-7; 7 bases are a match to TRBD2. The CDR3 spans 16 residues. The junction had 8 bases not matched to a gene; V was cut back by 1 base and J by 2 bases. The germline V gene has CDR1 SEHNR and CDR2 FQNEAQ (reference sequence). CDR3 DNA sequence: TGTGCCAGCAGCTTAGGGGGGAGGGTGGGGGCCTACGAGCAGTACTTC. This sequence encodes CASSLGGRVGAYEQYF.

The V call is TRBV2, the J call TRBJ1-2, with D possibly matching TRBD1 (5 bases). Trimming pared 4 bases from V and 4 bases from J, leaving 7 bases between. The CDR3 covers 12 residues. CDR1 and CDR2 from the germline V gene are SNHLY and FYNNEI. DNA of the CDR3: TGTGCCAGCAGTGCCCAGGGCTATGGCTACACCTTC. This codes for CASSAQGYGYTF.

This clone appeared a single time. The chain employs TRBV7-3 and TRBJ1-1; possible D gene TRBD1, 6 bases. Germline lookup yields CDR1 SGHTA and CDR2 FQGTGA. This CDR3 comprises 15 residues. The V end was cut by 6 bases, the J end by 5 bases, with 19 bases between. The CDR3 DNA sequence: TGTGCCAGCAGATCGCCAATCAGGGGTGGGACTGAAGCTTTCTTT. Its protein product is CASRSPIRGGTEAFF.

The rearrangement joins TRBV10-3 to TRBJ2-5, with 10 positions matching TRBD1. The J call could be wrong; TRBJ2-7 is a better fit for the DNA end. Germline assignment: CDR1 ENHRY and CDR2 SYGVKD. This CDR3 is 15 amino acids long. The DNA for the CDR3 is TGTGCCATCAGACGCGGGACAGGGGATTCCTACGAGCAGTACTTC. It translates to CAIRRGTGDSYEQYF.

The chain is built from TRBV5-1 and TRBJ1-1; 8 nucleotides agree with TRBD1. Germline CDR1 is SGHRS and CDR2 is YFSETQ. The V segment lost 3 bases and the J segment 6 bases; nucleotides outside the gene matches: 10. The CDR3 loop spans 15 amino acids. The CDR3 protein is CASSSDRVGLAEAFF. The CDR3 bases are TGCGCCAGCAGCTCGGACAGGGTAGGATTAGCTGAAGCTTTCTTT.

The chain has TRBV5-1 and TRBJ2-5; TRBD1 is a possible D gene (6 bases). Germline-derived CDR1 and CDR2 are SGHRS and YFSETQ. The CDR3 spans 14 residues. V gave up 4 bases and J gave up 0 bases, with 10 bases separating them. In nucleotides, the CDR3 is TGCGCCAGCAGCCCCGGGACAAACCAAGAGACCCAGTACTTC. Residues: CASSPGTNQETQYF.

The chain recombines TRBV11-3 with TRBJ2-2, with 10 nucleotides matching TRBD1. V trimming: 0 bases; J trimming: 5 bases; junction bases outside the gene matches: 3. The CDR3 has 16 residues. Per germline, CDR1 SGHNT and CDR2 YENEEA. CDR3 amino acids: CASSLEGDRGTGELFF. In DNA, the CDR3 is TGTGCCAGCAGCTTAGAAGGGGACAGGGGAACCGGGGAGCTGTTTTTT.

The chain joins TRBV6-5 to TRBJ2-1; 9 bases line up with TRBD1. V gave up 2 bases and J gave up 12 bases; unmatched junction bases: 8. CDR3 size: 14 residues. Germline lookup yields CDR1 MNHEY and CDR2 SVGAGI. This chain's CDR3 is CASSYERDRDGQFF. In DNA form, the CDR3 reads TGTGCCAGCAGTTACGAGCGGGACAGGGATGGGCAGTTCTTC.

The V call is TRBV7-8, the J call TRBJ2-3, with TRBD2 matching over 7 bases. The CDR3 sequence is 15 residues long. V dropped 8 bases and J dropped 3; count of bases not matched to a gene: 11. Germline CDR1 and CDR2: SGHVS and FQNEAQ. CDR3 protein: CASGGGFGDTDTQYF. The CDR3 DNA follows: TGTGCCAGCGGGGGAGGGTTCGGGGATACAGATACGCAGTATTTT.

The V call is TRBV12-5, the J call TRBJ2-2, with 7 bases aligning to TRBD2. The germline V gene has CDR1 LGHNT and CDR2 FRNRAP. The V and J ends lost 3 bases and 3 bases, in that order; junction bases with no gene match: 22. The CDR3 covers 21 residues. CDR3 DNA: TGTGCTAGTGGTTTAGCATCCTACCTGGGGAGGGGCCCTTTGGACACCGGGGAGCTGTTTTTT. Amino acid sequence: CASGLASYLGRGPLDTGELFF.

Here the CDR3 DNA reads TGTGCCAGTACCCGGGACTCGGATCAGCCCCAGCATTTT. Encoded protein: CASTRDSDQPQHF. This rearrangement joins TRBV19 to TRBJ1-5, with a tentative D call TRBD1 (5 bases). Between the trimmed V and J ends, which lost 7 bases and 5 bases, there was a span of 12 bases. The CDR3 runs to 13 residues. Germline assignment: CDR1 LNHDA and CDR2 SQIVND (reference sequence).

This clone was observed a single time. CDR3: CASSLFGWGGDEQYF. The DNA of the CDR3 is TGTGCCAGCAGCTTGTTCGGTTGGGGCGGGGACGAGCAGTACTTC. The chain couples TRBV5-4 to TRBJ2-7; D may be TRBD2 (6 bases). The CDR3 runs 15 residues. Trimming pared 1 base from V and 5 bases from J, leaving 16 bases between. From germline, CDR1 is SGHNT and CDR2 YYREEE (reference sequence).